These 23 T cell receptor beta chains were all obtained from the same sample, sequenced in a study of blood T cells in healthy people across ages. A second PCR of 7 to 11 cycles used a sample-barcoded 5' primer and a J-beta primer mix. From the 5' RACE reads, TCRdb called clonotypes with MiXCR, one entry per CDR3 protein. This table holds some 900,000 distinct CDR3 sequences, around 48% found once. Sequencing used blood. These receptors all stem from a young man in good health.

The chain recombines TRBV20-1 with TRBJ2-3; possibly TRBD2 for D (6 bases). The germline gives CDR1 DFQATT, CDR2 SNEGSKA (reference sequence). The CDR3 covers 15 residues. Trimming left V 2 bases short and J 2 bases short, with 14 bases between. The CDR3 loop is CSARQRVYNTDTQYF. The CDR3 nucleotides are TGCAGTGCTAGACAGCGGGTGTATAACACAGATACGCAGTATTTT.

The rearrangement uses TRBV3-1 and TRBJ1-4; D perhaps matches TRBD1 (5 bases). With 1 base removed from V and 2 bases from J, the gap between germline ends came to 11 bases. The CDR3 is 16 residues long. Per germline, CDR1 LGHDT and CDR2 YNNKEL (reference sequence). The CDR3: CASSQAGEGTNEKLFF. DNA for the CDR3: TGTGCCAGCAGCCAAGCTGGGGAGGGGACTAATGAAAAACTGTTTTTT.

This clonotype was recorded a few times. The rearrangement links TRBV6-1 to TRBJ1-2; D is unresolved. This CDR3 spans 17 amino acids. Germline CDR1 is MNHNS and CDR2 is SASEGT. Trimming cost V 2 bases and J 3 bases, with 19 bases left between them. The CDR3 loop reads CASSEMDAGPVDYGYTF. CDR3 DNA: TGTGCCAGCAGTGAAATGGATGCCGGCCCTGTGGACTATGGCTACACCTTC.

This clonotype was detected a few times. The rearrangement uses TRBV10-3 and TRBJ1-1; D is perhaps TRBD1 (6 bases). Germline CDR1 reads ENHRY; CDR2 reads SYGVKD. The ends were cut back, 6 bases at V and 4 bases at J, with 15 bases in the middle. The CDR3 has 14 residues. The CDR3 sequence: CAIRYREESTEAFF. As DNA, the CDR3 is TGTGCCATCAGGTACAGGGAGGAGAGCACTGAAGCTTTCTTT.

In its sample, this clonotype was seen once. J is TRBJ1-4 and V is TRBV4-3; TRBD1 matches 9 bases. With V trimmed by 4 bases and J by 8 bases, 17 bases remained unmatched. The CDR3 length is 18 residues. Germline V gene lookup returns CDR1 LGHNA and CDR2 YSLEER. CDR3 region: CASSPRPGQGSGGEKLFF. The CDR3 nucleotides are TGCGCCAGCAGCCCCCGCCCGGGACAGGGTTCGGGTGGGGAAAAACTGTTTTTT.

In this sample, this clonotype turned up a few times. The V call is TRBV6-1, the J call TRBJ2-7; perhaps TRBD2 as D (6 bases). Germline CDR1 is MNHNS and CDR2 is SASEGT. The CDR3 is 15 residues long. Trimming stripped 5 bases from V and 1 base from J, with 15 bases between. As DNA, the CDR3 is TGTGCCAGCAGTACCCACTTCGGGGGATCCTACGAGCAGTACTTC. Protein sequence: CASSTHFGGSYEQYF.

CDR3 protein: CASSRLAGGVSEQFF. The CDR3 DNA follows: TGTGCCAGCAGTCGCCTAGCGGGGGGAGTCAGTGAGCAGTTCTTC. The V and J genes are TRBV6-2 or TRBV6-3 and TRBJ2-1; 11 bases agree with TRBD2. CDR3 length: 15 residues. J lost 9 bases, V lost 5 bases, and 9 bases had no gene match. The germline V gene encodes CDR1 MNHEY and CDR2 SVGEGT.

The genes are TRBV27 and TRBJ2-5; D possibly matches TRBD1 or TRBD2 (7 bases each). The J call may be mistaken, given a closer DNA end match to TRBJ2-7. The CDR3 is made up of 15 amino acids. Germline V CDR1 and CDR2: MNHEY, SMNVEV (reference sequence). CDR3 sequence reads: CASALNRQGGYEQYF. In nucleotides, the CDR3 is TGTGCCAGCGCGCTAAATCGACAGGGAGGGTACGAGCAGTACTTC.

This clonotype was seen a few times. The chain uses TRBV18 and TRBJ2-1; 7 nucleotides match TRBD2. The CDR3 is made up of 16 amino acids. V lost 6 bases, J lost 7 bases, and 15 bases stayed unmatched. The germline CDR1 and CDR2 sequences are KGHSH and LQKENI. CDR3 DNA: TGTGCCAGCTCGCCGAACAGCGGGGCGGCCCAAAATGAGCAGTTCTTC. Protein: CASSPNSGAAQNEQFF.

The V call is TRBV30, the J call TRBJ2-7, with D perhaps being TRBD1 or TRBD2 (5 bases each). Trimming removed 3 bases from V and 5 bases from J, with 11 bases in between. The length of the CDR3 is 12 residues. Per the germline V gene, CDR1 is GTSNPN and CDR2 is SVGIG (reference sequence). DNA of the CDR3: TGTGCCTGGAGAAGGGACCTCCACGAGCAGTACTTC. Protein: CAWRRDLHEQYF.

The rearrangement uses TRBV5-1 and TRBJ2-1; TRBD2 might be the D (5 bases). Per the germline V gene, CDR1 is SGHRS and CDR2 is YFSETQ. Between the trimmed V and J ends, which lost 0 bases and 1 base, there was a span of 11 bases. The CDR3 sequence is 16 residues long. The DNA of the CDR3 is TGCGCCAGCAGCTTGGGACTCAGAGGGTCCTACAATGAGCAGTTCTTC. Protein product: CASSLGLRGSYNEQFF. Full variable domain (remainder filled in from reference TRBV5-1 and TRBJ2-1): KAGVTQTPRYLIKTRGQQVTLSCSPISGHRSVSWYQQTPGQGLQFLFEYFSETQRNKGNFPGRFSGRQFSNSRSEMNVSTLELGDSALYLCASSLGLRGSYNEQFFGPGTRLTVL.

This clonotype was counted at least ten times. The chain employs TRBV12-3 or TRBV12-4 and TRBJ2-7; D perhaps matches TRBD1 (5 bases). The CDR3 extends over 12 amino acids. Trimming removed 6 bases at V and 2 bases at J, with 8 bases between. CDR3 residues: CASSLTAYEQYF. The CDR3 region has the DNA TGTGCCAGCAGCTTGACAGCCTACGAGCAGTACTTC.

This clonotype was seen once. The chain combines TRBV27 with TRBJ2-1, with D tentatively TRBD1 or TRBD2 (5 bases each). CDR3 length: 15 residues. V dropped 5 bases and J dropped 10 bases, with 21 bases sitting between them. Germline V gene lookup returns CDR1 MNHEY and CDR2 SMNVEV (reference sequence). CDR3 loop: CASSPLRGRGWEQFF. In DNA form, the CDR3 reads TGTGCCAGCAGTCCTCTCCGGGGCCGCGGATGGGAGCAGTTCTTC.

This chain links TRBV7-3 with TRBJ2-3; 9 nucleotides align to TRBD2. Trimming cost V 7 bases and J 1 base; bases outside gene matches: 3. CDR3 length: 14 amino acids. Per the germline V gene, CDR1 is SGHTA and CDR2 is FQGTGA. CDR3 residues: CASNPSGGTDTQYF. The CDR3 region has the DNA TGTGCCAGCAACCCTAGCGGGGGCACAGATACGCAGTATTTT.

The chain couples TRBV10-3 to TRBJ2-1; the D gene is possibly TRBD2 (7 bases). Germline V gene data show CDR1 as ENHRY and CDR2 as SYGVKD. The CDR3 has 16 residues. Trimming pared 6 bases from V and 3 bases from J, leaving 18 bases between. CDR3 coding DNA: TGTGCCATCAGCCCGGAGGGGGGGGCAGTCTACAATGAGCAGTTCTTC. Translation gives CAISPEGGAVYNEQFF.

This clonotype was picked up a small number of times. This chain connects TRBV24-1 to TRBJ1-5, with no clear D. CDR1 KGHDR and CDR2 SFDVKD come from the germline V gene. V gave up 1 base and J gave up 6 bases, with 3 bases separating them. CDR3 length: 12 amino acids. The CDR3 sequence: CATSDFTQPQHF. The CDR3, as DNA: TGTGCCACCAGTGATTTTACTCAGCCCCAGCATTTT.

The sample holds a few counts of this clonotype. The chain has TRBV9 and TRBJ2-5; the D gene could be TRBD1 or TRBD2 (5 bases each). The CDR3 loop spans 17 amino acids. Germline-derived CDR1 and CDR2 are SGDLS and YYNGEE. V lost 4 bases and J 5 bases, leaving 24 bases between the germline ends. CDR3 amino acids: CASSPNGLWGSGETQYF. The CDR3 DNA reads TGTGCCAGCAGCCCCAACGGGTTGTGGGGCTCGGGGGAGACCCAGTACTTC.

This rearrangement joins TRBV28 to TRBJ1-1, with D unclear. Germline CDR1 reads MDHEN; CDR2 reads SYDVKM. The V and J ends lost 4 bases and 12 bases respectively, with 12 bases between them. The CDR3 has 11 amino acids. CDR3 sequence: CASSSPRATFF. CDR3 nucleotides: TGTGCCAGCAGTTCCCCACGGGCGACTTTCTTT.

This clonotype appeared a single time. One junction end does not reproduce the germline sequence, and a read error may be involved. This chain links TRBV12-3 or TRBV12-4 with TRBJ2-3, with no clear D. The CDR3 is made up of 14 amino acids. The CDR3 DNA sequence: TGTACCAGCAGTTTTGGGCTTCTCACAGATACGCAGTATTTT. Residues: CTSSFGLLTDTQYF.

V gene TRBV12-3 or TRBV12-4 combines with J gene TRBJ2-1; D unclear. V was trimmed by 7 bases and J by 2 bases, leaving 9 bases between them. This CDR3 is 13 amino acids long. The DNA for the CDR3 is TGTGCCAGCACCCTCGGACCCTACAATGAGCAGTTCTTC. It specifies CASTLGPYNEQFF.

The chain recombines TRBV20-1 with TRBJ1-2; unclear D gene. The germline V and J ends were trimmed by 5 bases and 7 bases, with 17 bases remaining between them. This CDR3 is 13 amino acids long. Germline V gives CDR1 DFQATT, CDR2 SNEGSKA (reference sequence). The CDR3 loop reads CSADDYTGSGYTF. The CDR3, as DNA: TGCAGTGCTGATGACTACACGGGGTCTGGCTACACCTTC.

CDR3 bases: TGCAGTGCCTCATCCGGGACACAATTTTCACCCCTCCACTTT. Its translation: CSASSGTQFSPLHF. The gene calls are TRBV20-1 and TRBJ1-6; possible D gene TRBD1, 6 bases. Germline CDR1 reads DFQATT; CDR2 reads SNEGSKA (reference sequence). V was clipped by 6 bases and J by 9 bases, with 18 bases between them. The CDR3 sequence is 14 residues long.

This clonotype has more than one count but fewer than ten. V and J are TRBV12-3 or TRBV12-4 and TRBJ2-1; 8 bases agree with TRBD2. The CDR3 consists of 15 residues. The V gene end was trimmed by 7 bases and the J gene end by 2 bases; junction bases not matched to a gene: 7. The CDR3 DNA follows: TGTGCCAGCACCCCAGCGGGGGTCCCCTACAATGAGCAGTTCTTC. This gives the protein CASTPAGVPYNEQFF.